The T cell receptor beta chain under discussion was sequenced for a study of blood T cell repertoires in COVID-19. The germline V gene encodes CDR1 SGDLS and CDR2 YYNGEE. The ends were cut back, 3 bases at V and 0 bases at J, with 7 bases in the middle. The CDR3 has 14 amino acids. Clones were read by immunoSEQ multiplex PCR, and TCRdb kept only the in-frame ones, dropping some. The profile shows roughly 60,000 clones, about 75% of them singletons. The sequence was obtained from a human donor in a cohort sampled during active COVID-19. The sample taken for sequencing was peripheral blood. The V and J genes are TRBV9 and TRBJ2-4; possible D gene TRBD2, 5 bases. Written as DNA, the CDR3 is TGTGCCAGCAGCGCCGGGGAAGCCAAAAACATTCAGTACTTC. Translation: CASSAGEAKNIQYF.